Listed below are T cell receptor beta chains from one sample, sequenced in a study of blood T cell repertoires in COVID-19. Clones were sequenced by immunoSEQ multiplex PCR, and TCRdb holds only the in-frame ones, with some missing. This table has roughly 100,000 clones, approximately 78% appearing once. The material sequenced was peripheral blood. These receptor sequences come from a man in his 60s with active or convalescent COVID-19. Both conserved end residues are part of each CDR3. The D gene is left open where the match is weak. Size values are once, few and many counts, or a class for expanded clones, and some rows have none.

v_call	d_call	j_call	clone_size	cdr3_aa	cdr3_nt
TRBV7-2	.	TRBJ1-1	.	CASSSPLPGTEAFF	TGTGCCAGCAGCTCTCCGCTGCCGGGCACTGAAGCTTTCTTT
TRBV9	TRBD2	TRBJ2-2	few	CASSPRLADATGELFF	TGTGCCAGCAGCCCCCGACTAGCGGACGCCACCGGGGAGCTGTTTTTT
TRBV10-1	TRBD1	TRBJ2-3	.	CASLDRETDTQYF	TGCGCCAGCCTAGACAGGGAGACAGATACGCAGTATTTT
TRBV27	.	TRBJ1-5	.	CASSFGQGYDQPQHF	TGTGCCAGCAGTTTTGGGCAGGGATACGATCAGCCCCAGCATTTT
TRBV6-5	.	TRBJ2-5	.	CASSYPGMETQYF	TGTGCCAGCAGTTACCCGGGGATGGAGACCCAGTACTTC
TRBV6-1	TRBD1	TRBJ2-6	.	CASSGRTGSTVASGANVLTF	TGTGCCAGCAGTGGGCGGACAGGGAGTACAGTGGCCTCTGGGGCCAACGTCCTGACTTTC
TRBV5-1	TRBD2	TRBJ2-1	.	CASSAASGSNEQFF	TGCGCCAGCAGCGCTGCTAGCGGGAGTAATGAGCAGTTCTTC
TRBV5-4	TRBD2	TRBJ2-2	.	CASSPRLAGVQTGELFF	TGTGCCAGCAGCCCTAGACTAGCGGGAGTTCAGACCGGGGAGCTGTTTTTT
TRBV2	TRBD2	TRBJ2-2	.	CASSPGEGTGELFF	TGTGCCAGCAGCCCTGGGGAGGGCACCGGGGAGCTGTTTTTT
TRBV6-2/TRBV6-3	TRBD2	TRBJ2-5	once	CASSSPLLAGNGKTQYF	TGTGCCAGCAGTTCTCCTCTACTAGCGGGAAACGGAAAGACCCAGTACTTC
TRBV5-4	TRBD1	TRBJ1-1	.	CASSRTGGGTEAFF	TGTGCCAGCAGCCGGACAGGGGGCGGCACTGAAGCTTTCTTT
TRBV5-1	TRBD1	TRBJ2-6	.	CASSPGTGVSGANVLTF	TGCGCCAGCAGCCCCGGGACAGGAGTCTCTGGGGCCAACGTCCTGACTTTC
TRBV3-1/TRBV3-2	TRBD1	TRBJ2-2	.	CASSDRGNTGELFF	TGTGCCAGCAGCGACAGGGGGAACACCGGGGAGCTGTTTTTT
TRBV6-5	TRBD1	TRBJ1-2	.	CASSYLGQGEPYGYTF	TGTGCCAGCAGTTATTTGGGACAGGGGGAGCCCTATGGCTACACCTTC
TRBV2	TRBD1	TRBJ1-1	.	CASSQGGNTEAFF	TGTGCCAGCAGTCAGGGGGGTAACACTGAAGCTTTCTTT
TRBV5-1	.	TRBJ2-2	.	CASSLAAGELFF	TGCGCCAGCAGCTTGGCCGCGGGGGAGCTGTTTTTT
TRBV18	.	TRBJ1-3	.	CASSPNTGTGNTIYF	TGTGCCAGCTCACCGAACACAGGGACTGGAAACACCATATATTTT
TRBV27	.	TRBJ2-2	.	CATRTVNTGELFF	TGTGCCACCCGGACAGTCAACACCGGGGAGCTGTTTTTT
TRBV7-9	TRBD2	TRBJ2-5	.	CASSFGLALGTQYF	TGTGCCAGCAGCTTTGGACTAGCCCTTGGGACCCAGTACTTC
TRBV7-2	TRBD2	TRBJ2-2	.	CASSWGTSRVGGELFF	TGTGCCAGCAGCTGGGGGACTAGCCGGGTTGGCGGGGAGCTGTTTTTT
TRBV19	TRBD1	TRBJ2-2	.	CASSKQPRTGWAGELFF	TGTGCCAGTAGTAAACAACCTCGGACAGGGTGGGCCGGGGAGCTGTTTTTT
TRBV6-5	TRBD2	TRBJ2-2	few	CASSYSAGGPPGELFF	TGTGCCAGCAGTTACTCCGCGGGAGGGCCTCCCGGGGAGCTGTTTTTT
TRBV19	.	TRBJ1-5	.	CASKPIYSNQPQHF	TGTGCCAGTAAGCCGATCTATAGCAATCAGCCCCAGCATTTT
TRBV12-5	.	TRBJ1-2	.	CASGLVEGTTNYGYTF	TGTGCTAGTGGTTTGGTAGAAGGGACTACGAACTATGGCTACACCTTC
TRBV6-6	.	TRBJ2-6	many	CASGQQGWSVLTF	TGTGCCAGCGGCCAACAGGGTTGGAGCGTCCTGACTTTC
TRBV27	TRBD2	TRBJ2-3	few	CASSLSSGRTTDTQYF	TGTGCCAGCAGTTTATCTAGCGGGAGGACTACAGATACGCAGTATTTT
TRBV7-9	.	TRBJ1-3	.	CASSLDGRGNTIYF	TGTGCCAGCAGCTTAGACGGCAGGGGAAACACCATATATTTT
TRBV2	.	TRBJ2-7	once	CASSEAQQVLYEQYF	TGTGCCAGCAGTGAAGCGCAACAGGTTCTGTACGAGCAGTACTTC
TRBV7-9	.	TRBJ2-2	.	CASSPSARAYTGELFF	TGTGCCAGCAGCCCTTCCGCCAGGGCTTACACCGGGGAGCTGTTTTTT
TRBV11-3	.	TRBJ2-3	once	CASSLVGQGISDTQYF	TGTGCCAGCAGCTTAGTAGGGCAGGGTATCTCAGATACGCAGTATTTT
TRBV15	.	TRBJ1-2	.	CATSRGGGNYGYTF	TGTGCCACCAGCAGGGGAGGGGGTAACTATGGCTACACCTTC
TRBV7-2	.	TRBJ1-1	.	CASSPSGAEAFF	TGTGCCAGCAGTCCCTCGGGTGCTGAAGCTTTCTTT
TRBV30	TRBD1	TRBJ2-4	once	CAWSEGTVLAKNIQYF	TGTGCCTGGAGCGAAGGGACAGTCCTAGCCAAAAACATTCAGTACTTC
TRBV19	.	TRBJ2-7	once	CASSTTRAGQQYF	TGTGCCAGTAGTACAACGCGGGCGGGGCAGCAGTACTTC
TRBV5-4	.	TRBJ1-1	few	CASSTTPALDRNTEAFF	TGTGCCAGCAGCACGACCCCAGCGCTGGACAGGAACACTGAAGCTTTCTTT
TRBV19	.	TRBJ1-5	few	CASRTPYSNQPQHF	TGTGCCAGCCGTACACCTTATAGCAATCAGCCCCAGCATTTT
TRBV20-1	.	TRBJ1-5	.	CSASSSRGLSNQPQHF	TGCAGTGCTAGTAGCAGTAGGGGCCTTAGCAATCAGCCCCAGCATTTT
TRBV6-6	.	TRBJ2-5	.	CASSPKGETQYF	TGTGCCAGCAGTCCGAAGGGGGAGACCCAGTACTTC
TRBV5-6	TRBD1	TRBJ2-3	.	CASSPGQGATDTQYF	TGTGCCAGCAGCCCCGGACAGGGGGCAACAGATACGCAGTATTTT
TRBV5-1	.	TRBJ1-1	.	CASSLDGQLNTEAFF	TGCGCCAGCAGCTTGGATGGCCAATTGAACACTGAAGCTTTCTTT
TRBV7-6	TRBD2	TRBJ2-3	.	CASSWTSGRDEDTQYF	TGTGCCAGCAGCTGGACTAGCGGGAGGGACGAAGATACGCAGTATTTT
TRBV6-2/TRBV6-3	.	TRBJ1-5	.	CASSSQVPSGNQPQHF	TGTGCCAGCAGTTCCCAGGTACCCTCAGGGAATCAGCCCCAGCATTTT
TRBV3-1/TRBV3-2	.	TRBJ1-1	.	CASSLRGGHDTEAFF	TGTGCCAGCAGCCTCCGCGGAGGGCATGACACTGAAGCTTTCTTT